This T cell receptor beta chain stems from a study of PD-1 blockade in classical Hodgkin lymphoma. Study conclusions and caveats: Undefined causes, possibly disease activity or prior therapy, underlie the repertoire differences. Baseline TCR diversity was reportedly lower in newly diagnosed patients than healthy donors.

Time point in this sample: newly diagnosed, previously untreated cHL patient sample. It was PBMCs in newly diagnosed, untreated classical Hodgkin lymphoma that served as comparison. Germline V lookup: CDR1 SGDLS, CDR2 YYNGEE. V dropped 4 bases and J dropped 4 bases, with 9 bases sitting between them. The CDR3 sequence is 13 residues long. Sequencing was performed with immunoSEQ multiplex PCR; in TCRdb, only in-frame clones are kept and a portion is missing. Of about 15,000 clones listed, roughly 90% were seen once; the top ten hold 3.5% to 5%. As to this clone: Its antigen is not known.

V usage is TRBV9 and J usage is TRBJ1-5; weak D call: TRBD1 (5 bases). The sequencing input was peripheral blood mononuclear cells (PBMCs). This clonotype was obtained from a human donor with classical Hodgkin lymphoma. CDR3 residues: CASSRGLNQPQHF. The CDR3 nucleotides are TGTGCCAGCAGCCGGGGCTTAAATCAGCCCCAGCATTTT.